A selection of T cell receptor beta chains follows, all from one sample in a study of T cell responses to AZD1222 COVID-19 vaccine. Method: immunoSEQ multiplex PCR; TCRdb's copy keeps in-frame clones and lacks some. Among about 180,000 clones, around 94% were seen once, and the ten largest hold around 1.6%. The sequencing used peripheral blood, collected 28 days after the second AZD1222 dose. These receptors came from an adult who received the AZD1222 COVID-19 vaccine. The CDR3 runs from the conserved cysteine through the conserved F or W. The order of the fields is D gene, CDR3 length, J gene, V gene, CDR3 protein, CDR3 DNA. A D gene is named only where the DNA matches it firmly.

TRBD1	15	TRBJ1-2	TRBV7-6	CASSAGTGGVYGYTF	TGTGCCAGCAGCGCCGGGACAGGGGGTGTCTATGGCTACACCTTC
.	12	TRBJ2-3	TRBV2	CASRLTTDTQYF	TGTGCCAGCAGACTAACTACAGATACGCAGTATTTT
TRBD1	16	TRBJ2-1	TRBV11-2	CASSLVRGPSYNEQFF	TGTGCCAGCAGCTTAGTGAGGGGGCCCTCCTACAATGAGCAGTTCTTC
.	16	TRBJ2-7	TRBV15	CATSRDRQASSYEQYF	TGTGCCACCAGCAGAGATCGACAAGCTAGCTCCTACGAGCAGTACTTC
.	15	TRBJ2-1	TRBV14	CASSRAPGAYNEQFF	TGTGCCAGCAGCCGGGCTCCCGGGGCCTACAATGAGCAGTTCTTC
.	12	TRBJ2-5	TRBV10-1	CASRDSQETQYF	TGCGCCAGCAGGGACAGCCAAGAGACCCAGTACTTC
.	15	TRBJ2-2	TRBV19	CASTLSRGATGELFF	TGTGCCAGTACCCTCAGCAGGGGGGCGACCGGGGAGCTGTTTTTT
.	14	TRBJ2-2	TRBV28	CASSPPLATGELFF	TGTGCCAGCAGTCCCCCACTAGCCACCGGGGAGCTGTTTTTT
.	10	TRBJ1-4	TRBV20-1	CSANGEKLFF	TGCAGTGCCAACGGTGAAAAACTGTTTTTT
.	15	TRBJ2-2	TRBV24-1	CATRQLGYGTGELFF	TGTGCCACCAGACAGCTGGGGTATGGCACCGGGGAGCTGTTTTTT
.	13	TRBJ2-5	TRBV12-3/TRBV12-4	CASSPPEGETQYF	TGTGCCAGCAGTCCGCCCGAGGGAGAGACCCAGTACTTC
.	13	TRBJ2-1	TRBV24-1	CATSDRFGNEQFF	TGTGCCACCAGTGACCGTTTTGGGAATGAGCAGTTCTTC
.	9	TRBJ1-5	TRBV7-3	CALDQPQHF	TGTGCCCTAGATCAGCCCCAGCATTTT
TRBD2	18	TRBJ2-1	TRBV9	CASSLKRGTSGFMGEQFF	TGTGCCAGCAGTCTTAAGAGGGGGACTAGCGGGTTCATGGGTGAGCAGTTCTTC
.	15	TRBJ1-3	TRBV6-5	CASSYSTGSGNTIYF	TGTGCCAGCAGTTACTCGACGGGCTCTGGAAACACCATATATTTT
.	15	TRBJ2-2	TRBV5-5	CASSMDYVVTGELFF	TGTGCCAGCAGCATGGACTACGTAGTCACCGGGGAGCTGTTTTTT
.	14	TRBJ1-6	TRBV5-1	CASSPRTEISPLHF	TGCGCCAGCAGCCCTAGGACGGAAATCTCACCCCTCCACTTT
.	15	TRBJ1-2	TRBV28	CASSPPGITSNGYTF	TGTGCCAGCAGTCCCCCCGGAATCACGTCTAATGGCTACACCTTC
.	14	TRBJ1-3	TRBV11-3	CASSFVTGGNTIYF	TGTGCCAGCAGCTTTGTGACGGGTGGAAACACCATATATTTT
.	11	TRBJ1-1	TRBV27	CASQGVTEAFF	TGTGCCAGTCAAGGGGTCACTGAAGCTTTCTTT
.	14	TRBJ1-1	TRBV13	CASSLGGWNTEAFF	TGTGCCAGCAGCTTAGGAGGGTGGAACACTGAAGCTTTCTTT
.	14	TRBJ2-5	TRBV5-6	CASSSQGLQETQYF	TGTGCCAGCAGCTCCCAGGGGCTCCAAGAGACCCAGTACTTC
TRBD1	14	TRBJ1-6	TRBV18	CASSPAGGDSPLHF	TGTGCCAGCTCACCTGCAGGGGGGGACTCACCCCTCCACTTT
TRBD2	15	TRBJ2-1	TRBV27	CASINSGSSYNEQFF	TGTGCCAGCATAAATAGCGGGAGCTCCTACAATGAGCAGTTCTTC
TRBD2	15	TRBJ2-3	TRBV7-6	CASSSPSGKEDTQYF	TGTGCCAGCAGCTCTCCTAGCGGGAAAGAAGATACGCAGTATTTT
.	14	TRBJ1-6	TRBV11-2	CASSPGPDYSPLHF	TGTGCCAGCAGTCCGGGACCGGACTATTCACCCCTCCACTTT
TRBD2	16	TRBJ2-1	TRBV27	CASSLYPSGGYNEQFF	TGTGCCAGCAGTTTATATCCTAGCGGGGGCTACAATGAGCAGTTCTTC
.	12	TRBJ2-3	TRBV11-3	CASRRGSDTQYF	TGTGCCAGCAGGAGGGGCTCGGATACGCAGTATTTT
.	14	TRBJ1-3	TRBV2	CASSATRPGNTIYF	TGTGCCAGCAGTGCAACAAGGCCTGGAAACACCATATATTTT
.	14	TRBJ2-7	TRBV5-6	CASSLRDQLYEQYF	TGTGCCAGCAGCTTACGCGACCAACTCTACGAGCAGTACTTC
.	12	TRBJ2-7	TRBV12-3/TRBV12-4	CASSFGLSEQYF	TGTGCCAGCAGTTTCGGCTTGAGCGAGCAGTACTTC